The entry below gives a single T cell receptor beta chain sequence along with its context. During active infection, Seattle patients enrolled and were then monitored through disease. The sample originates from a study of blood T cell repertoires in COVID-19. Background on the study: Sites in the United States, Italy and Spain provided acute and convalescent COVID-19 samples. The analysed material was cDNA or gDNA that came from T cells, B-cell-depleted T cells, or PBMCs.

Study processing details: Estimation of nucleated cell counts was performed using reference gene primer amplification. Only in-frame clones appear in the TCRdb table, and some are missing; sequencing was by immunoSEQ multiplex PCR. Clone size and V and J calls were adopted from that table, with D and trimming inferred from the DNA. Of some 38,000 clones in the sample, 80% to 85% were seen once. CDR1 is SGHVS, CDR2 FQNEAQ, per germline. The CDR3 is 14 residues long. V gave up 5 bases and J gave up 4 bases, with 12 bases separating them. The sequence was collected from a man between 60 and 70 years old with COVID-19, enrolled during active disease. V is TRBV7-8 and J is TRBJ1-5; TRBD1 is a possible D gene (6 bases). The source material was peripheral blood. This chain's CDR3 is CASSGRTANQPQHF. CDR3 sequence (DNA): TGTGCCAGCAGCGGCAGGACAGCTAATCAGCCCCAGCATTTT.